Presented here are 30 T cell receptor beta chains from one specimen sequenced in a study of T-cell reconstitution after alpha-beta-depleted transplantation in children. Molecular barcoding with unique molecular identifiers was used for the TCRbeta library. TCRdb recomputed calls from the PCR reads with MiXCR, one row per CDR3 protein. The top ten clones hold approximately 7.6% of a sample with around 270,000 distinct CDR3 sequences, about a tenth of them seen once. The sequences come from PBMCs, collected before TCRalphabeta/CD19-depleted stem cell transplant. The receptors stem from a boy less than two years old with acute myeloid leukemia, due to receive a stem cell transplant.

With respect to this clonotype: This could be a read error, since a much larger clone is one nucleotide away. The chain has TRBV28 and TRBJ1-5, with D hard to call. CDR3 size: 14 residues. CDR1 and CDR2 (germline): MDHEN, SYDVKM. The V and J ends lost 6 bases and 2 bases respectively, with 11 bases between them. This chain's CDR3 is CASRFDGGNQPQHF. The CDR3 DNA sequence: TGTGCCAGCAGATTCGATGGGGGCAATCAGCCCCAGCATTTT. The whole variable domain, filled in from reference TRBV28 and TRBJ1-5, reads DVKVTQSSRYLVKRTGEKVFLECVQDMDHENMFWYRQDPGLGLRLIYFSYDVKMKEKGDIPEGYSVSREKKERFSLILESASTNQTSMYLCASRFDGGNQPQHFGDGTRLSIL.

This clonotype was recorded many times. The V gene is TRBV5-1, the J gene TRBJ2-5, with a weak D call TRBD1 (7 bases). The CDR3 spans 16 residues. Germline V lookup: CDR1 SGHRS, CDR2 YFSETQ. Deletions cut 4 bases from V and 2 bases from J, with 18 bases between. CDR3 residues: CASSPVGAGGQETQYF. CDR3 DNA: TGCGCCAGCAGCCCCGTCGGGGCAGGGGGGCAAGAGACCCAGTACTTC. The whole variable domain, filled in from reference TRBV5-1 and TRBJ2-5, reads KAGVTQTPRYLIKTRGQQVTLSCSPISGHRSVSWYQQTPGQGLQFLFEYFSETQRNKGNFPGRFSGRQFSNSRSEMNVSTLELGDSALYLCASSPVGAGGQETQYFGPGTRLLVL.

There are many counts of this clonotype. V gene TRBV29-1 combines with J gene TRBJ1-5; a weak D match, TRBD1 (6 bases). Per the germline V gene, CDR1 is SQVTM and CDR2 is ANQGSEA. CDR3 length: 12 amino acids. V lost 5 bases and J 7 bases, leaving 12 bases between the germline ends. For the CDR3, the DNA is TGCAGCGTTCAGGGACAAGGGCAGCCCCAGCATTTT. This sequence encodes CSVQGQGQPQHF.

At least ten counts were recorded for this clonotype. This chain uses TRBV7-2 with TRBJ2-7; D perhaps matches TRBD1 (5 bases). The CDR3 contains 13 residues. Deletions cut 3 bases from V and 5 bases from J, with 11 bases between. Germline V gene data show CDR1 as SGHTA and CDR2 as FQGNSA. The CDR3: CASSFLMTDEQYF. The DNA of the CDR3 is TGTGCCAGCAGCTTCCTTATGACAGACGAGCAGTACTTC. Variable domain in full (rest from reference TRBV7-2 and TRBJ2-7): GAGVSQSPSNKVTEKGKDVELRCDPISGHTALYWYRQSLGQGLEFLIYFQGNSAPDKSGLPSDRFSAERTGGSVSTLTIQRTQQEDSAVYLCASSFLMTDEQYFGPGTRLTVT.

This clonotype has just a few counts. The chain uses TRBV29-1 and TRBJ1-3; D remains unclear. The germline gives CDR1 SQVTM, CDR2 ANQGSEA. V dropped 6 bases and J dropped 1 base, with 10 bases sitting between them. The CDR3 spans 13 residues. The CDR3 loop is CSVRRASGNTIYF. The CDR3 region has the DNA TGCAGCGTCCGAAGGGCTTCTGGAAACACCATATATTTT.

J is TRBJ2-3 and V is TRBV7-3; no reliable D call. The germline gives CDR1 SGHTA, CDR2 FQGTGA. V lost 4 bases and J 0 bases, leaving 14 bases between the germline ends. The CDR3 sequence is 16 residues long. The CDR3, as DNA: TGTGCCAGCAGCTACAGTGGCTTTACTAGCACAGATACGCAGTATTTT. Protein: CASSYSGFTSTDTQYF.

This clonotype has a count of ten or more. The chain employs TRBV5-1 and TRBJ2-1; D unclear. This CDR3 is 15 amino acids long. Germline V gene lookup returns CDR1 SGHRS and CDR2 YFSETQ. Trimming took 4 bases from V and 4 from J, leaving 15 bases between them. The CDR3: CASSPPGRQYNEQFF. In nucleotides, the CDR3 is TGCGCCAGCAGCCCCCCTGGGCGGCAGTACAATGAGCAGTTCTTC.

The table lists this clonotype with many counts. The chain links TRBV9 to TRBJ2-1; D not certain. Germline CDR1 is SGDLS and CDR2 is YYNGEE. V dropped 0 bases and J dropped 4 bases, with 8 bases sitting between them. CDR3 size: 14 residues. The CDR3 DNA reads as TGTGCCAGCAGCGTAGGCCGAGGATACAATGAGCAGTTCTTC. Protein product: CASSVGRGYNEQFF.

This clonotype was detected only a few times. The chain has TRBV11-2 and TRBJ2-3; 8 nucleotides agree with TRBD2. CDR1 is SGHAT, CDR2 FQNNGV, per germline. Unmatched junction bases numbered 11, after V lost 1 base and J lost 5 bases. The CDR3 runs 17 residues. The CDR3 sequence is CASSLGVRGGLGDTQYF. The CDR3 nucleotides read TGTGCCAGCAGCTTAGGGGTCCGGGGGGGCCTTGGAGATACGCAGTATTTT.

Many counts were recorded for this clonotype. The chain employs TRBV7-9 and TRBJ1-2; 12 bases align to TRBD1. Germline loops: CDR1 SEHNR, CDR2 FQNEAQ (reference sequence). The CDR3 runs to 17 residues. V lost 5 bases and J lost 1; bases outside the gene matches: 8. CDR3 in amino acids: CASSPRWDRGLNYGYTF. The CDR3 nucleotides are TGTGCCAGCAGCCCCCGCTGGGACAGGGGGCTTAACTATGGCTACACCTTC.

This clonotype was seen many times. CDR3 sequence (DNA): TGTGCCAGCAGCGTCCAGGGGGCAGAGACCCAGTACTTC. Residues: CASSVQGAETQYF. The chain employs TRBV7-3 and TRBJ2-5, with 8 positions matching TRBD1. The V segment lost 5 bases and the J segment 4 bases; nucleotides outside the gene matches: 3. Germline CDR1 and CDR2: SGHTA and FQGTGA. This CDR3 region has 13 residues.

V usage is TRBV6-1 and J usage is TRBJ1-2; 8 bases fit TRBD1. CDR1 MNHNS and CDR2 SASEGT come from the germline V gene. V gave up 6 bases and J gave up 7 bases; unmatched junction bases: 10. CDR3 size: 14 residues. The CDR3 DNA follows: TGTGCCAGCAGAGGACAGGGTTGGGGGGGTGGCTACACCTTC. Its protein product is CASRGQGWGGGYTF.

This clonotype occurred a few times. The V gene is TRBV5-5, the J gene TRBJ2-7; D unclear. V lost 0 bases to trimming and J lost 2 bases, with 9 bases between them. The CDR3 runs to 14 residues. Germline V gene data show CDR1 as SGHKS and CDR2 as YYEKEE (reference sequence). The CDR3 region is CASSLVVRTYEQYF. In DNA, the CDR3 is TGTGCCAGCAGCTTGGTAGTCAGGACCTACGAGCAGTACTTC.

In its sample, this clonotype was seen many times. CDR3 in amino acids: CASSYATGSGANVLTF. In DNA, the CDR3 is TGTGCCAGCAGTTACGCGACAGGCTCTGGGGCCAACGTCCTGACTTTC. The chain combines TRBV6-5 with TRBJ2-6, with D possibly matching TRBD1 (6 bases). V was trimmed by 2 bases and J by 0 bases, leaving 8 bases between them. There are 16 residues in the CDR3. The germline gives CDR1 MNHEY, CDR2 SVGAGI.

This clonotype has ten or more counts. The rearrangement joins TRBV12-3 or TRBV12-4 to TRBJ1-6; 9 bases agree with TRBD1. V lost 1 base to trimming and J lost 9 bases; unmatched junction nucleotides: 1. The CDR3 extends over 14 amino acids. The CDR3 region has the DNA TGTGCCAGCAGTTTAGGGACAGGGGTTTCACCCCTCCACTTT. It specifies CASSLGTGVSPLHF.

For this clonotype: A much larger clone lies one base from this, so it may be a read error. The chain links TRBV7-8 to TRBJ2-1; maybe TRBD2 (7 bases). Trimming removed 6 bases from V and 3 bases from J, with 27 bases in between. The CDR3 spans 19 residues. CDR1 and CDR2 from the germline V gene are SGHVS and FQNEAQ. The CDR3 nucleotides read TGTGCCAGCAGGGGAGGGGGTCGCAAGGCTTCTAGCTTCTACAATGAGCAGTTCTTC. Protein: CASRGGGRKASSFYNEQFF. Looking up the rest from reference TRBV7-8 and TRBJ2-1 gives the full variable domain: GAGVSQSPRYKVAKRGQDVALRCDPISGHVSLFWYQQALGQGPEFLTYFQNEAQLDKSGLPSDRFFAERPEGSVSTLKIQRTQQEDSAVYLCASRGGGRKASSFYNEQFFGPGTRLTVL.

The CDR3 DNA follows: TGCAGTGCTAGGGAGACAGGCCGAAATGAGCAGTTCTTC. Its protein is CSARETGRNEQFF. This rearrangement joins TRBV20-1 to TRBJ2-1; TRBD1 might be the D (6 bases). In germline, CDR1 is DFQATT, CDR2 SNEGSKA (reference sequence). This CDR3 spans 13 amino acids. V lost 3 bases, J lost 7 bases, and 13 bases lay in between.

This clonotype was seen at least ten times. V and J are TRBV7-3 and TRBJ1-6; tentative D call: TRBD1 (5 bases). The CDR3 is 15 residues long. From germline, CDR1 is SGHTA and CDR2 FQGTGA. V lost 1 base, J lost 8 bases, and 12 bases lay in between. The chain's CDR3 is CASSLMGGGDSPLHF. The DNA for the CDR3 is TGTGCCAGCAGCTTAATGGGGGGAGGGGATTCACCCCTCCACTTT.

This clonotype occurred many times. CDR3 loop: CSASYGGQETQYF. As DNA, the CDR3 is TGCAGTGCTAGTTACGGGGGTCAAGAGACCCAGTACTTC. This chain connects TRBV20-1 to TRBJ2-5, with a weak D call TRBD2 (6 bases). In germline, CDR1 is DFQATT, CDR2 SNEGSKA (reference sequence). The CDR3 contains 13 residues. Trimming cost V 3 bases and J 2 bases, with 10 bases left between them.

Many counts were recorded for this clonotype. V and J are TRBV5-1 and TRBJ2-3; possibly TRBD2 for D (7 bases). Germline V gives CDR1 SGHRS, CDR2 YFSETQ. V was trimmed by 0 bases and J by 4 bases, leaving 15 bases between them. This CDR3 comprises 16 residues. The CDR3 region is CASSLARGGGPDTQYF. CDR3 bases: TGCGCCAGCAGCTTGGCCCGAGGGGGGGGACCAGATACGCAGTATTTT.

This clonotype has at least ten counts. The chain is built from TRBV3-1 and TRBJ2-5; possibly TRBD2 for D (7 bases). Germline CDR1 is LGHDT and CDR2 is YNNKEL (reference sequence). The CDR3 has 14 residues. Deletions cut 0 bases from V and 10 bases from J, with 15 bases between. The CDR3, as DNA: TGTGCCAGCAGCCAAGATCGGGGGGCACCGCACCAGTACTTC. Translation gives CASSQDRGAPHQYF.

This clonotype occurred a few times. The V call is TRBV12-3 or TRBV12-4, the J call TRBJ2-7; 10 bases line up with TRBD2. The CDR3 length is 15 residues. The V and J ends lost 1 base and 5 bases, in that order; junction bases with no gene match: 5. This CDR3 reads CASSLDLSGRNEQYF. The DNA of the CDR3 is TGTGCCAGCAGTTTAGACCTTAGCGGGAGGAACGAGCAGTACTTC.

A single count supports this clonotype. A much larger clone differs from this one at a single base, so this may be a read error. The chain carries TRBV3-1 and TRBJ2-3, with 8 bases fitting TRBD1. V shed 2 bases, J shed 3 bases, and the junction held 4 bases outside the gene matches. There are 15 residues in the CDR3. Germline loops: CDR1 LGHDT, CDR2 YNNKEL (reference sequence). The CDR3 DNA is TGTGCCAGCAGCCAATACAGGGGGGCAACAGATACGCAGTATTTT. Residues: CASSQYRGATDTQYF.

At least ten counts were recorded for this clonotype. V gene TRBV15 combines with J gene TRBJ2-2; D ambiguous. The V end lost 0 bases, the J end lost 1 base, and 12 bases lay between the germline ends. The CDR3 consists of 17 residues. The germline V gene has CDR1 LNHNV and CDR2 YYDKDF (reference sequence). Here the CDR3 reads CATSRDPSGMNTGELFF. DNA for the CDR3: TGTGCCACCAGCAGAGATCCTAGTGGTATGAACACCGGGGAGCTGTTTTTT.

This clonotype appeared many times. The chain joins TRBV2 to TRBJ2-1; 7 nucleotides align to TRBD1. V was pared by 3 bases and J by 8 bases, with 4 bases of the junction left unmatched. Germline CDR1 is SNHLY and CDR2 is FYNNEI. This CDR3 spans 13 amino acids. CDR3 nucleotides: TGTGCCAGCAGTGAGGGGACAGTCCATGAGCAGTTCTTC. Amino acid sequence: CASSEGTVHEQFF. The full variable domain, in which reference TRBV2 and TRBJ2-1 provide the parts outside the CDR3, is EPEVTQTPSHQVTQMGQEVILRCVPISNHLYFYWYRQILGQKVEFLVSFYNNEISEKSEIFDDQFSVERPDGSNFTLKIRSTKLEDSAMYFCASSEGTVHEQFFGPGTRLTVL.

Note on this clonotype: With a much larger clone just one base away, this may be a read error. The chain joins TRBV27 to TRBJ2-1; D is unresolved. Trimming removed 5 bases at V and 8 bases at J, with 10 bases between. The V gene's germline CDR1 is MNHEY and CDR2 SMNVEV (reference sequence). This CDR3 comprises 12 residues. The CDR3 spells CASSVGYHEQFF. In DNA, the CDR3 is TGTGCCAGCAGTGTCGGTTACCATGAGCAGTTCTTC.

This clonotype was observed at least ten times. The V gene is TRBV7-2, the J gene TRBJ2-2; D could derive from TRBD1 or TRBD2 (5 bases each). The germline CDR1 and CDR2 sequences are SGHTA and FQGNSA. The CDR3 runs 15 residues. V was pared by 8 bases and J by 6 bases, with 19 bases between. The CDR3 bases are TGTGCCAGCCGAACGGACGGGGCCAGGGCCGGGGAGCTGTTTTTT. It codes for CASRTDGARAGELFF.

This clonotype was recorded many times. The V call is TRBV12-3 or TRBV12-4, the J call TRBJ2-4; 7 nucleotides match TRBD1. The CDR3 runs to 14 residues. Germline trimming cut 5 bases from V and 2 bases from J; bases unmatched to any gene: 3. CDR3 amino acids: CASSLQGTKNIQYF. The CDR3 DNA reads as TGTGCCAGCAGTCTACAGGGGACCAAAAACATTCAGTACTTC.

The chain joins TRBV6-2 or TRBV6-3 to TRBJ2-1; 7 bases agree with TRBD1. V dropped 6 bases and J dropped 0; count of bases not matched to a gene: 5. The CDR3 is made up of 15 amino acids. Looked up from germline, CDR1 is MNHEY and CDR2 is SVGEGT. The CDR3 coding sequence is TGTGCCAGCAGCCGACAGGGAAACTCCTACAATGAGCAGTTCTTC. This translates into CASSRQGNSYNEQFF.

This clonotype was seen only a few times. The chain couples TRBV24-1 to TRBJ2-5, with D tentatively TRBD2 (6 bases). The CDR3 spans 14 residues. V was shortened by 4 bases and J by 5 bases, with 13 bases between the two germline ends. Germline CDR1 KGHDR, CDR2 SFDVKD. Written as DNA, the CDR3 is TGTGCCACCAGTGAGGGAGGCAGGGTTGAGACCCAGTACTTC. Translated: CATSEGGRVETQYF.